These 27 T cell receptor beta chains originate from one sample sequenced in a study of human T cells and chemical hapten exposure. Noted time point: patch test 1, 2 weeks after DPC sensitization. This sample's treatment: therapeutic diphenylcyclopropenone sensitization with weekly scalp DPC. TCRdb analysed the RACE reads with MiXCR anew, one entry per CDR3 protein. The data show about 57,000 distinct CDR3 sequences, with 7.5% to 10% seen just once and more than 10% held by the top ten. The input for sequencing was whole blood, taken in connection with sensitization to the hapten diphenylcyclopropenone (DPC). These receptor sequences come from a woman in her thirties or forties with alopecia areata. Some clones in this sample may be carry-over from other donors' samples.

Ten or more counts support this clonotype. The CDR3 is CAWSVRPGGDSPLHF. The CDR3 nucleotides read TGTGCCTGGAGTGTACGGCCAGGGGGCGATTCACCCCTCCACTTT. This rearrangement joins TRBV30 to TRBJ1-6; 8 nucleotides match TRBD1. Unmatched junction bases numbered 6, after V lost 0 bases and J lost 8 bases. The CDR3 has 15 residues. CDR1 and CDR2 from the germline V gene are GTSNPN and SVGIG (reference sequence).

This clonotype was picked up many times. V is TRBV29-1 and J is TRBJ2-6; no definite D call. Germline V CDR1 and CDR2: SQVTM, ANQGSEA. The germline V and J ends were trimmed by 4 bases and 0 bases, with 7 bases remaining between them. The CDR3 is 14 amino acids. This CDR3 reads CSVAPGSGANVLTF. The CDR3 DNA is TGCAGCGTTGCCCCAGGCTCTGGGGCCAACGTCCTGACTTTC.

This clonotype was recorded at least ten times. The J gene is TRBJ2-7, the V gene TRBV7-6, with D perhaps TRBD2 (5 bases). The CDR3 spans 13 residues. V was cut by 5 bases and J by 3 bases, with 11 bases left in between. Germline CDR1 reads SGHVS; CDR2 reads FNYEAQ. The CDR3 reads CASSPPGSYEQYF. CDR3 nucleotide sequence: TGTGCCAGCAGCCCACCGGGGAGCTACGAGCAGTACTTC.

This sequence joins TRBV7-6 and TRBJ2-1, with 9 positions matching TRBD1. This CDR3 contains 14 residues. V dropped 4 bases and J dropped 8; count of bases not matched to a gene: 6. Germline CDR1 and CDR2: SGHVS and FNYEAQ. In DNA form, the CDR3 reads TGTGCCAGCAGCTACGGGACAGGGAGTTATGAGCAGTTCTTC. It encodes CASSYGTGSYEQFF. Based on the CDR3 plus reference TRBV7-6 and TRBJ2-1, the full variable domain is GAGVSQSPRYKVTKRGQDVALRCDPISGHVSLYWYRQALGQGPEFLTYFNYEAQQDKSGLPNDRFSAERPEGSISTLTIQRTEQRDSAMYRCASSYGTGSYEQFFGPGTRLTVL.

This clonotype was counted at least ten times. The genes are TRBV6-4 and TRBJ2-3; 8 bases map to TRBD2. Germline V CDR1 and CDR2: MRHNA, SNTAGT. The CDR3 is made up of 16 amino acids. Trimming removed 0 bases from V and 2 bases from J; junction bases left unmatched: 4. CDR3 protein: CASSDSAGGPTDTQYF. The CDR3 DNA follows: TGTGCCAGCAGTGACTCGGCGGGGGGACCCACAGATACGCAGTATTTT.

This clonotype has a handful of counts. J is TRBJ1-2 and V is TRBV27; the D is unclear. Germline V gene data show CDR1 as MNHEY and CDR2 as SMNVEV (reference sequence). The CDR3 has 14 residues. V was trimmed by 2 bases and J by 4 bases, leaving 11 bases between them. The CDR3 sequence is CASSLTAISYGYTF. The CDR3 DNA follows: TGTGCCAGCAGTTTAACGGCCATTAGCTATGGCTACACCTTC.

In its sample, this clonotype was seen many times. The chain links TRBV29-1 to TRBJ2-7; maybe TRBD1 (6 bases). The germline CDR1 and CDR2 sequences are SQVTM and ANQGSEA. This CDR3 has 14 amino acids. Trimming stripped 6 bases from V and 3 bases from J, with 18 bases between. CDR3: CSVYTGSTYYEQYF. The CDR3 DNA reads as TGCAGCGTCTACACAGGGAGTACTTACTACGAGCAGTACTTC.

This clonotype was observed many times. The V call is TRBV24-1, the J call TRBJ2-2; weak D call: TRBD1 (6 bases). Germline-derived CDR1 and CDR2 are KGHDR and SFDVKD. The ends were cut back, 4 bases at V and 1 base at J, with 15 bases in the middle. The CDR3 length is 17 residues. The CDR3 sequence is CATSDQRRTVNTGELFF. The CDR3, as DNA: TGTGCCACCAGTGACCAACGCAGGACAGTGAACACCGGGGAGCTGTTTTTT.

This clonotype was recorded at least ten times. The J gene is TRBJ2-2, the V gene TRBV7-7, with D unresolved. The V gene's germline CDR1 is SSHAT and CDR2 FNYEAQ (reference sequence). V was trimmed by 5 bases and J by 0 bases, leaving 16 bases between them. This CDR3 is 17 amino acids long. Here the CDR3 DNA reads TGTGCCAGCAGCCGTGGCCCGACGGCCTCGAACACCGGGGAGCTGTTTTTT. Translation gives CASSRGPTASNTGELFF.

This clonotype was detected only a few times. This chain joins TRBV6-5 and TRBJ1-5; TRBD1 agrees at 8 bases. Germline-derived CDR1 and CDR2 are MNHEY and SVGAGI. The CDR3 has 14 amino acids. V was clipped by 6 bases and J by 4 bases; unmatched bases: 5. The CDR3 nucleotides are TGTGCCAGCAGAAACAGGGGGATGAATCAGCCCCAGCATTTT. This gives the protein CASRNRGMNQPQHF.

This clonotype was observed at least ten times. The chain has TRBV12-3 or TRBV12-4 and TRBJ1-1; 11 nucleotides agree with TRBD1. The CDR3 has 15 amino acids. The V gene end was trimmed by 5 bases and the J gene end by 4 bases; junction bases not matched to a gene: 6. CDR3 DNA sequence: TGTGCCAGCAGTCCGCAGGGACAGGGGGGCACTGAAGCTTTCTTT. Translated: CASSPQGQGGTEAFF.

This clonotype was seen repeatedly, ten times or more. This chain links TRBV12-3 or TRBV12-4 with TRBJ1-5; possible D gene TRBD1, 5 bases. The CDR3 spans 14 residues. V was trimmed by 7 bases and J by 8 bases, leaving 18 bases between them. The DNA of the CDR3 is TGTGCCAGCACTCCCCGGGCAGGGCAGAAGCCCCAGCATTTT. Translation: CASTPRAGQKPQHF.

This clonotype ranks as medium-sized. The chain recombines TRBV18 with TRBJ1-2; TRBD1 agrees at 12 bases. V gave up 5 bases and J gave up 3 bases; unmatched junction bases: 19. CDR1 is KGHSH and CDR2 is LQKENI in the germline V gene. The CDR3 runs to 20 residues. The chain's CDR3 is CASSTRETGTGGGLDYGYTF. CDR3 bases: TGTGCCAGCTCAACAAGGGAGACCGGGACAGGGGGCGGCTTGGACTATGGCTACACCTTC.

J is TRBJ1-3 and V is TRBV3-1, with a weak D call TRBD1 (6 bases). The CDR3 extends over 16 amino acids. The germline V gene encodes CDR1 LGHDT and CDR2 YNNKEL (reference sequence). Trimming took 0 bases from V and 2 from J, leaving 11 bases between them. CDR3 amino acids: CASSQDRGAAGNTIYF. CDR3 coding DNA: TGTGCCAGCAGCCAAGATCGGGGGGCGGCTGGAAACACCATATATTTT.

The genes are TRBV21-1 and TRBJ2-1; no check of the table's D call, TRBD2, against the DNA was made. TRBV21-1 constitutes a pseudogene. The CDR3 is made up of 13 amino acids. Here the CDR3 reads CANVAGRTNEQFF. The CDR3 DNA sequence: TGTGCCAACGTGGCGGGGAGGACCAATGAGCAGTTCTTC.

This clonotype has ten or more counts. The chain recombines TRBV6-2 or TRBV6-3 with TRBJ2-1; 13 nucleotides line up with TRBD2. The CDR3 totals 17 residues. V lost 4 bases, J lost 2 bases, and 5 bases stayed unmatched. CDR1 is MNHEY, CDR2 SVGEGT, per germline. The CDR3 region has the DNA TGTGCCAGCAGTTCAGGACTAGCGGGGGCCCCCTACAATGAGCAGTTCTTC. Translated, it gives CASSSGLAGAPYNEQFF.

The sample holds a few counts of this clonotype. The chain joins TRBV6-6 to TRBJ1-5; 10 positions agree with TRBD1. Germline CDR1 reads MNHNY; CDR2 reads SVGAGI (reference sequence). J lost 2 bases, V lost 5 bases, and 6 bases had no gene match. This CDR3 has 16 amino acids. CDR3 amino acids: CASSPTGTGGNQPQHF. CDR3 DNA: TGTGCCAGCAGTCCAACCGGGACAGGGGGCAATCAGCCCCAGCATTTT.

This clonotype was recorded at least ten times. V gene TRBV28 combines with J gene TRBJ1-4, with D perhaps matching TRBD1 (6 bases). From germline, CDR1 is MDHEN and CDR2 SYDVKM. This CDR3 region has 14 residues. V dropped 6 bases and J dropped 8 bases, with 16 bases sitting between them. The CDR3 DNA follows: TGTGCCAGCAGCTTACAGGGAGGAGGAGAAAAACTGTTTTTT. This translates into CASSLQGGGEKLFF.

This clonotype was counted between two and nine times. The rearrangement joins TRBV6-1 to TRBJ2-7; TRBD1 might be the D (6 bases). Trimming stripped 0 bases from V and 1 base from J, with 16 bases between. Germline loops: CDR1 MNHNS, CDR2 SASEGT. The CDR3 spans 17 residues. For the CDR3, the DNA is TGTGCCAGCAGTGAAGCGGACGCGGACAGACCATCCTACGAGCAGTACTTC. It yields the protein CASSEADADRPSYEQYF.

As for this clonotype: This likely comes from a read error, as the CDR3 has no conserved phenylalanine or tryptophan at its end. This chain uses TRBV2 with TRBJ1-4; D remains unclear. Per the germline V gene, CDR1 is SNHLY and CDR2 is FYNNEI. The CDR3 is 13 residues long. Trimming removed 6 bases at V and 3 bases at J, with 8 bases between. DNA for the CDR3: TGTGCCAGCAGACAGCTACCTAATGAAAAACTGTTTCTT. Amino acids: CASRQLPNEKLFL.

The rearrangement links TRBV4-1 to TRBJ1-1, with unresolved D. The CDR3 sequence is 15 residues long. Trimming took 0 bases from V and 4 from J, leaving 12 bases between them. Looked up from germline, CDR1 is MGHRA and CDR2 is YSYEKL. The CDR3 is CASSQEPGGGTEAFF. DNA of the CDR3: TGCGCCAGCAGCCAAGAACCAGGCGGAGGCACTGAAGCTTTCTTT.

This clonotype was counted at least ten times. This chain links TRBV5-1 with TRBJ2-5; 9 bases align to TRBD1. Unmatched junction bases numbered 14, after V lost 3 bases and J lost 5 bases. CDR3 length equals 17 residues. The germline V gene has CDR1 SGHRS and CDR2 YFSETQ. CDR3 DNA: TGCGCCAGCAGCTCCGGGACAGGGTCTAGCGTCGGGGAGACCCAGTACTTC. It specifies CASSSGTGSSVGETQYF.

This clonotype came up a few times. The V gene is TRBV9, the J gene TRBJ2-5; possibly TRBD2 for D (6 bases). Germline V gene data show CDR1 as SGDLS and CDR2 as YYNGEE. V was cut by 0 bases and J by 2 bases, with 11 bases left in between. The CDR3 has 15 amino acids. This chain's CDR3 is CASSVEGGEQETQYF. The CDR3 bases are TGTGCCAGCAGCGTAGAAGGAGGGGAGCAAGAGACCCAGTACTTC.

The gene calls are TRBV2 and TRBJ1-5; 7 nucleotides agree with TRBD1. This CDR3 has 13 residues. Germline CDR1 SNHLY, CDR2 FYNNEI. V lost 8 bases and J lost 2; bases outside the gene matches: 3. CDR3 region: CASRQGGNQPQHF. DNA of the CDR3: TGTGCCAGCCGACAGGGCGGCAATCAGCCCCAGCATTTT.

This clonotype was found many times. The gene calls are TRBV7-7 and TRBJ1-3; the match to TRBD1 covers 9 bases. V was pared by 3 bases and J by 3 bases, with 3 bases of the junction left unmatched. Germline loops: CDR1 SSHAT, CDR2 FNYEAQ (reference sequence). The length of the CDR3 is 15 residues. The chain's CDR3 is CASSLGTGHGNTIYF. CDR3 sequence (DNA): TGTGCCAGCAGCTTGGGGACAGGGCATGGAAACACCATATATTTT.

Ten or more counts support this clonotype. The J gene is TRBJ2-1, the V gene TRBV27; 12 bases agree with TRBD2. Trimming took 7 bases from V and 7 from J; bases not matched to a gene: 8. This CDR3 region has 15 residues. Germline-derived CDR1 and CDR2 are MNHEY and SMNVEV (reference sequence). In DNA form, the CDR3 reads TGTGCCAGCAATAAGCTAGCGGGGGGGCTAAATGAGCAGTTCTTC. As protein: CASNKLAGGLNEQFF.

This clonotype was counted ten times or more. J is TRBJ2-3 and V is TRBV20-1; D ambiguous. Germline lookup yields CDR1 DFQATT and CDR2 SNEGSKA (reference sequence). This CDR3 region has 12 residues. Trimming took off 0 bases at V and 9 bases at J, with 10 bases between the two ends. In DNA form, the CDR3 reads TGCAGTGCTAGAGAGGGGATCGGGACGCAGTATTTT. Residues: CSAREGIGTQYF.